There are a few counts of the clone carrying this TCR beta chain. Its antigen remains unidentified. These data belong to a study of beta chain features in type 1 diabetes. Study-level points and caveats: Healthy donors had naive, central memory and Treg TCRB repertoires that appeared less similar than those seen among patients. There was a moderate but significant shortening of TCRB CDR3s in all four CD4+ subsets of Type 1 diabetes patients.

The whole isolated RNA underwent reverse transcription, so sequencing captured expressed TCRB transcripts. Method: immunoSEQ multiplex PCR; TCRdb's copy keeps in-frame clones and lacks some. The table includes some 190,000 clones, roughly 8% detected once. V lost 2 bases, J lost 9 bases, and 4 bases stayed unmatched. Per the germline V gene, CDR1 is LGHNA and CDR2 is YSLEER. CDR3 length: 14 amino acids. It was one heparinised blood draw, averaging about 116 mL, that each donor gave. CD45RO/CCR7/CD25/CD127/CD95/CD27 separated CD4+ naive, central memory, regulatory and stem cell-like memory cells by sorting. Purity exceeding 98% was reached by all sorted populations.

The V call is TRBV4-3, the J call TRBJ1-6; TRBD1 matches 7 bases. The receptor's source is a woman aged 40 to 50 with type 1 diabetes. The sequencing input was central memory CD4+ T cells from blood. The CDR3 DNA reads TGCGCCAGCAGCCAACAGGGGGGAAGTTCACCCCTCCACTTT. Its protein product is CASSQQGGSSPLHF.